This T cell receptor beta chain was sequenced for a study of beta chain features in type 1 diabetes. Findings and caveats of the study: Shortening that was moderate but significant affected the TCRB CDR3s of Type 1 diabetes patients in all four CD4+ subsets.

What was sequenced were expressed TCRB transcripts, since all of the isolated RNA had been reverse transcribed. Here immunoSEQ multiplex PCR was the method, and the copy in TCRdb shows in-frame clones only, minus some. The table includes 300,000 or so clones, approximately 12% detected once. Sorting that relied on CD45RO/CCR7/CD25/CD127/CD95/CD27 yielded CD4+ naive, central memory, regulatory and stem cell-like memory cells. CDR3 length equals 19 residues. Germline V gene lookup returns CDR1 SGHTA and CDR2 FQGTGA. The ends lost 3 bases at V and 2 bases at J; junction bases unmatched: 10. This clone has a handful of counts. No antigen is known for it.

The receptor's source is a woman between 18 and 29 years old with type 1 diabetes. The V gene is TRBV7-3, the J gene TRBJ2-1; 13 bases line up with TRBD2. What was sequenced was naive CD4+ T cells from blood. The CDR3 sequence is CASSFSPRTSGRAYNEQFF. The CDR3 bases are TGTGCCAGCAGCTTCAGCCCCCGGACTAGCGGGAGAGCCTACAATGAGCAGTTCTTC.